The 20 T cell receptor beta chains below all came from one sample that was sequenced in a study of CD4 T cells in relation to SARS-CoV-2 and coronaviruses. TCRdb's table, derived via immunoSEQ multiplex PCR, lists solely in-frame clones and lacks some. This table has 15,000 to 20,000 clones, roughly 80% appearing once. The unexposed donors gave CD4+ T cells in about 2010-2019, prior to COVID-19. CD4+ T cells were isolated from the cells after nine to eleven days of culture. Which antigens these TCRs recognize remains unknown. Sequencing used CD4+ T cells from PBMCs, cultured in vitro. All receptors derive from a human donor in good health.

The chain carries TRBV12-3 or TRBV12-4 and TRBJ2-1; no clear D gene. The CDR3 consists of 12 residues. V was cut by 7 bases and J by 5 bases, with 9 bases left in between. CDR3 nucleotides: TGTGCCAGCAATGGCCGACACAATGAGCAGTTCTTC. It translates to CASNGRHNEQFF.

This chain uses TRBV7-3 with TRBJ2-2; 8 nucleotides match TRBD1. The germline CDR1 and CDR2 sequences are SGHTA and FQGTGA. The CDR3 runs 15 residues. V shed 5 bases, J shed 5 bases, and the junction held 7 bases outside the gene matches. The CDR3 nucleotides are TGTGCCAGCAGCGCGGACAGGGTACCAACCGGGGAGCTGTTTTTT. Translated: CASSADRVPTGELFF.

The gene calls are TRBV9 and TRBJ1-3; 7 bases fit TRBD1. CDR1 SGDLS and CDR2 YYNGEE come from the germline V gene. The CDR3 is made up of 16 amino acids. With 0 bases clipped from V and 3 bases from J, the junction kept 6 bases outside the gene matches. CDR3 sequence reads: CASSVGTGDSGNTIYF. The CDR3 DNA is TGTGCCAGCAGCGTAGGCACAGGGGATAGTGGAAACACCATATATTTT.

The chain joins TRBV28 to TRBJ2-5; perhaps TRBD2 as D (7 bases). V was pared by 3 bases and J by 5 bases, with 13 bases between. Germline V gives CDR1 MDHEN, CDR2 SYDVKM. The CDR3 loop spans 14 amino acids. CDR3 in DNA: TGTGCCAGCAGTTTCGGGGGGCGCACGGAGACCCAGTACTTC. The encoded protein is CASSFGGRTETQYF.

The V and J genes are TRBV19 and TRBJ1-3, with D perhaps TRBD1 (5 bases). V was pared by 6 bases and J by 1 base, with 19 bases between. The CDR3 totals 17 residues. The germline V gene encodes CDR1 LNHDA and CDR2 SQIVND (reference sequence). CDR3 sequence: CASSPLGPEVSGNTIYF. The CDR3 DNA is TGTGCCAGTAGCCCCTTGGGACCCGAGGTATCTGGAAACACCATATATTTT. Using reference TRBV19 and TRBJ1-3 for the parts outside the CDR3, the full variable domain is DGGITQSPKYLFRKEGQNVTLSCEQNLNHDAMYWYRQDPGQGLRLIYYSQIVNDFQKGDIAEGYSVSREKKESFPLTVTSAQKNPTAFYLCASSPLGPEVSGNTIYFGEGSWLTVV.

This clone was observed a handful of times. The V and J genes are TRBV11-2 and TRBJ2-6; no firm D call. Germline lookup yields CDR1 SGHAT and CDR2 FQNNGV. The CDR3 consists of 14 residues. The germline V and J ends were trimmed by 5 bases and 0 bases, with 5 bases remaining between them. CDR3 sequence reads: CASSARSGANVLTF. DNA of the CDR3: TGTGCCAGCAGCGCTCGCTCTGGGGCCAACGTCCTGACTTTC.

CDR3 in amino acids: CASSNRINTGELFF. The CDR3 bases are TGTGCCAGCAGCAATAGAATTAACACCGGGGAGCTGTTTTTT. The chain carries TRBV9 and TRBJ2-2; D not resolved. Trimming removed 4 bases at V and 2 bases at J, with 9 bases between. CDR1 and CDR2 from the germline V gene are SGDLS and YYNGEE. The CDR3 totals 14 residues.

This chain connects TRBV7-8 to TRBJ2-1; either TRBD1 or TRBD2 may fit D (5 bases each). The CDR3 runs 15 residues. Trimming removed 2 bases at V and 5 bases at J, with 13 bases between. CDR1 SGHVS and CDR2 FQNEAQ come from the germline V gene. The CDR3 DNA sequence: TGTGCCAGCAGCTTACTGCGAGGGGAGAACAATGAGCAGTTCTTC. Protein: CASSLLRGENNEQFF.

The chain is built from TRBV7-9 and TRBJ2-1, with 12 positions matching TRBD2. The CDR3 sequence is 15 residues long. V lost 5 bases, J lost 8 bases, and 7 bases stayed unmatched. In germline, CDR1 is SEHNR, CDR2 FQNEAQ (reference sequence). CDR3 nucleotides: TGTGCCAGCAGCCCCCTGACTAGCGGGAGCCATGAGCAGTTCTTC. Encoded protein: CASSPLTSGSHEQFF.

In this sample, this clone turned up once. This rearrangement joins TRBV3-1 (or the pseudogene TRBV3-2) to TRBJ2-1, with unresolved D. Deletions cut 2 bases from V and 4 bases from J, with 12 bases between. The CDR3 length is 15 residues. The germline V gene has CDR1 LGHDT and CDR2 YNNKEL (reference sequence). In DNA form, the CDR3 reads TGTGCCAGCAGCCAAAATCCTGGGCTATACAATGAGCAGTTCTTC. This translates into CASSQNPGLYNEQFF.

This clone was found once. This rearrangement joins TRBV30 to TRBJ1-1, with D possibly TRBD1 on 6 matching bases. The CDR3 has 16 amino acids. Germline V lookup: CDR1 GTSNPN, CDR2 SVGIG (reference sequence). With 2 bases removed from V and 3 bases from J, the gap between germline ends came to 19 bases. Here the CDR3 reads CAWSPGQNTFDTEAFF. The CDR3 DNA follows: TGTGCCTGGAGTCCTGGACAGAATACCTTTGACACTGAAGCTTTCTTT.

V usage is TRBV12-5 and J usage is TRBJ2-7, with D unclear. This CDR3 has 13 amino acids. The V gene's germline CDR1 is LGHNT and CDR2 FRNRAP. Trimming took 2 bases from V and 0 from J, leaving 5 bases between them. The CDR3 here is CASGLRLSYEQYF. CDR3 coding DNA: TGTGCTAGTGGTTTGAGGCTCTCCTACGAGCAGTACTTC.

The rearrangement joins TRBV11-1 to TRBJ2-7, with D perhaps matching TRBD2 (5 bases). CDR3 length: 14 amino acids. Trimming stripped 1 base from V and 2 bases from J, with 9 bases between. Germline CDR1 SGHAT, CDR2 FQDESV (reference sequence). The CDR3 reads CASSLGESAYEQYF. As DNA, the CDR3 is TGTGCCAGCAGCTTAGGGGAGTCAGCCTACGAGCAGTACTTC.

As concerns this clone: A much more abundant neighbour one base away suggests this may be a read error. The V and J genes are TRBV11-2 and TRBJ2-3; D is ambiguous. The V and J ends lost 4 bases and 0 bases respectively, with 2 bases between them. The germline CDR1 and CDR2 sequences are SGHAT and FQNNGV. This CDR3 is built from 12 residues. The CDR3 here is CASSYSTDTQYF. The CDR3 nucleotides read TGTGCCAGCAGCTATAGCACAGATACGCAGTATTTT.

The chain is built from TRBV7-3 and TRBJ2-7; D gene unclear. Germline V gene sequence: CDR1 SGHTA, CDR2 FQGTGA. V shed 3 bases and J shed 7 bases, with 10 bases lying between them. The CDR3 contains 12 residues. CDR3 DNA: TGTGCCAGCAGCTTGGGGAACGGGGAGCAGTACTTC. As protein: CASSLGNGEQYF.

The rearrangement uses TRBV3-1 (or the pseudogene TRBV3-2) and TRBJ1-5, with 8 bases aligning to TRBD1. This CDR3 is built from 20 residues. V was clipped by 4 bases and J by 0 bases; unmatched bases: 17. The germline V gene has CDR1 LGHDT and CDR2 YNNKEL (reference sequence). In DNA, the CDR3 is TGTGCCAGCAGCCTCTCCCCGGGACCTGGACAGGGTACTAGCAATCAGCCCCAGCATTTT. This codes for CASSLSPGPGQGTSNQPQHF.

This chain joins TRBV27 and TRBJ2-2; D may be TRBD2 (5 bases). The V end lost 5 bases, the J end lost 7 bases, and 11 bases lay between the germline ends. The germline CDR1 and CDR2 sequences are MNHEY and SMNVEV (reference sequence). The CDR3 length is 13 residues. The CDR3 spells CASSLLEGGELFF. CDR3 bases: TGTGCCAGCAGTCTACTAGAAGGCGGGGAGCTGTTTTTT.

This chain links TRBV30 with TRBJ1-5; no clear D. The CDR3 is made up of 13 amino acids. The germline gives CDR1 GTSNPN, CDR2 SVGIG (reference sequence). V was shortened by 0 bases and J by 7 bases, with 10 bases between the two germline ends. The DNA for the CDR3 is TGTGCCTGGAGTGTTGAGTCGGACCAGCCCCAGCATTTT. As protein: CAWSVESDQPQHF.

This clone was observed a few times. The rearrangement joins TRBV9 to TRBJ2-1, with D perhaps assigned TRBD1 or TRBD2 (5 bases each). CDR1 is SGDLS, CDR2 YYNGEE, per germline. The CDR3 has 14 residues. V lost 4 bases, J lost 6 bases, and 14 bases lay in between. The CDR3 loop reads CASSTGPPINEQFF. As DNA, the CDR3 is TGTGCCAGCAGCACGGGACCACCAATCAATGAGCAGTTCTTC.

The rearrangement links TRBV2 to TRBJ2-6, with 9 nucleotides matching TRBD2. Germline V gene data show CDR1 as SNHLY and CDR2 as FYNNEI. With 4 bases clipped from V and 4 bases from J, the junction kept 11 bases outside the gene matches. The CDR3 is 18 residues long. This CDR3 reads CASSVPSGRSSGANVLTF. The CDR3 bases are TGTGCCAGCAGTGTCCCCAGCGGGAGGAGTTCGGGGGCCAACGTCCTGACTTTC.